These T cell receptor beta chains were read from a single sample in a study of T cells in Graves' hyperthyroidism and ophthalmopathy. TCRdb re-derived calls from the multiplex PCR reads in MiXCR, one entry per CDR3 protein. This sample has hundreds of thousands of distinct CDR3 sequences, with approximately 25% found just once. The specimen sequenced was blood. The receptors originated from a man aged 50-60 years with Graves' hyperthyroidism. Each CDR3 is given with its conserved first and last residue. D genes are given only for firm matches. The listing skips clone size in some rows; elsewhere it reads once, few, many or a size class.

d_gene	v_gene	abundance	j_gene	CDR3aa	CDR3nt
-	TRBV12-3/TRBV12-4	-	TRBJ2-1	CASSPSGLAGNEQFF	TGTGCCAGCAGTCCCTCGGGACTTGCGGGTAATGAGCAGTTCTTC
-	TRBV5-1	many	TRBJ1-2	CASSLKGDYGYTF	TGCGCCAGCAGCTTGAAGGGAGACTATGGCTACACCTTC
TRBD1	TRBV11-2	-	TRBJ2-7	CASSIQGAGEQYF	TGTGCCAGCAGCATACAGGGGGCTGGGGAGCAGTACTTC
-	TRBV2	many	TRBJ1-5	CASSAPPSGSNQPQHF	TGTGCCAGCAGTGCCCCCCCATCGGGGAGTAATCAGCCCCAGCATTTT
TRBD2	TRBV24-1	few	TRBJ2-3	CATSDSRGDSTDTQYF	TGTGCCACCAGTGATAGCCGGGGGGACAGCACAGATACGCAGTATTTT
-	TRBV28	few	TRBJ2-2	CASSSWDKPAGELFF	TGTGCCAGCAGCTCTTGGGACAAACCGGCTGGGGAGCTGTTTTTT
-	TRBV5-5	-	TRBJ2-6	CASSLTLFRANVLTF	TGTGCCAGCAGCTTGACCTTATTCAGGGCCAACGTCCTGACTTTC
-	TRBV11-3	many	TRBJ2-1	CASSIRSGRNNEQFF	TGTGCCAGCAGTATTCGTAGCGGTCGGAACAATGAGCAGTTCTTC
TRBD2	TRBV5-4	once	TRBJ2-1	CASSWRTSGKTGDEQFF	TGTGCCAGCAGCTGGCGGACTAGCGGAAAAACGGGGGATGAGCAGTTCTTC
-	TRBV9	few	TRBJ2-7	CASSVDSGPEQYF	TGTGCCAGCAGCGTAGATTCCGGGCCCGAGCAGTACTTC
-	TRBV3-1	few	TRBJ2-3	CASSQDPRGLDTQYF	TGTGCCAGCAGCCAAGATCCCCGCGGTTTAGATACGCAGTATTTT
TRBD2	TRBV7-9	-	TRBJ2-3	CASSRTSETDTQYF	TGTGCCAGCAGCCGGACTAGCGAAACAGATACGCAGTATTTT
-	TRBV20-1	-	TRBJ2-1	CSAPDDWNEQFF	TGCAGTGCCCCTGATGACTGGAATGAGCAGTTCTTC
-	TRBV3-1	-	TRBJ2-7	CASSQRRRNRRSSHEQYF	TGTGCCAGCAGCCAACGAAGGCGGAACCGGAGATCAAGCCACGAGCAGTACTTC
-	TRBV3-1	-	TRBJ2-5	CASSHEGTGTQYF	TGTGCCAGCAGCCATGAAGGAACCGGGACCCAGTACTTC
-	TRBV5-1	few	TRBJ2-3	CASSLVEGSTDTQYF	TGCGCCAGCAGCTTGGTGGAGGGAAGCACAGATACGCAGTATTTT
TRBD2	TRBV5-1	once	TRBJ2-1	CASSLETSTRNEQFF	TGCGCCAGCAGCTTGGAGACTAGCACCCGCAATGAGCAGTTCTTC
TRBD1	TRBV7-6	-	TRBJ2-5	CASSFRATGHQETQYF	TGTGCCAGCAGCTTCCGGGCGACAGGGCACCAAGAGACCCAGTACTTC
-	TRBV18	many	TRBJ1-2	CASSQDGYGYTF	TGTGCCAGCTCACAGGACGGCTATGGCTACACCTTC
TRBD1	TRBV20-1	few	TRBJ2-2	CSARPLDRGGTGELFF	TGCAGTGCTAGACCCCTGGACAGGGGGGGGACCGGGGAGCTGTTTTTT
TRBD2	TRBV7-9	few	TRBJ2-1	CATAGGGGNNEQFF	TGTGCCACAGCGGGTGGGGGGGGTAACAATGAGCAGTTCTTC
-	TRBV29-1	-	TRBJ2-5	CSVPSPGAFQETQYF	TGCAGCGTCCCTTCCCCCGGAGCGTTCCAAGAGACCCAGTACTTC
-	TRBV20-1	few	TRBJ2-1	CSASPDSGNEQFF	TGCAGTGCTAGCCCCGACTCGGGGAATGAGCAGTTCTTC
-	TRBV5-1	many	TRBJ2-7	CASSLVGMTYEQYF	TGCGCCAGCAGCTTGGTTGGCATGACCTACGAGCAGTACTTC
TRBD2	TRBV12-3/TRBV12-4	-	TRBJ2-3	CATGLAGYSNTQYF	TGTGCCACTGGACTAGCGGGATATTCGAATACGCAGTATTTT
TRBD2	TRBV12-3/TRBV12-4	-	TRBJ2-1	CASIRTSGSYNEQFF	TGTGCCAGCATTAGGACTAGCGGGAGTTACAATGAGCAGTTCTTC
TRBD2	TRBV7-2	few	TRBJ2-5	CASSLGPWASGSWETQYF	TGTGCCAGCAGCTTAGGACCGTGGGCTAGCGGGAGTTGGGAGACCCAGTACTTC
-	TRBV6-5	-	TRBJ2-5	CASSYPADIGETQYF	TGTGCCAGCAGTTACCCTGCCGACATAGGAGAGACCCAGTACTTC
TRBD1	TRBV29-1	-	TRBJ2-1	CSVTGTAYYNEQFF	TGCAGCGTCACCGGGACAGCATACTACAATGAGCAGTTCTTC
TRBD1	TRBV28	few	TRBJ2-1	CASGERDRVLGDEQFF	TGTGCCAGCGGTGAACGGGACAGGGTTCTTGGTGATGAGCAGTTCTTC
-	TRBV6-5	-	TRBJ2-5	CASSYLGLETQYF	TGTGCCAGCAGTTACTTAGGGTTAGAGACCCAGTACTTC
TRBD1	TRBV10-1	-	TRBJ2-7	CASRADRGEQYF	TGCGCCAGCAGAGCGGACAGGGGCGAGCAGTACTTC
-	TRBV12-5	-	TRBJ1-3	CASGSTPLADTGNTIYF	TGTGCTAGTGGCTCTACCCCCCTCGCTGACACTGGAAACACCATATATTTT
TRBD2	TRBV20-1	-	TRBJ2-5	CSAFGTSGNYQETQYF	TGCAGTGCTTTCGGGACTAGCGGGAACTATCAAGAGACCCAGTACTTC
TRBD2	TRBV20-1	few	TRBJ2-7	CSASASGRGNPYEQYF	TGCAGTGCTAGTGCTAGCGGGAGAGGGAATCCCTACGAGCAGTACTTC
-	TRBV2	few	TRBJ1-2	CASAVSGQNGYTF	TGTGCCAGCGCCGTATCTGGACAAAATGGCTACACCTTC
TRBD2	TRBV6-1	-	TRBJ2-3	CASSELAGGPLDTQYF	TGTGCCAGCAGTGAACTAGCGGGAGGGCCATTAGATACGCAGTATTTT
-	TRBV18	few	TRBJ1-1	CASSPRRIQGKDTEAFF	TGTGCCAGCTCACCACGGAGGATACAAGGAAAGGACACTGAAGCTTTCTTT
-	TRBV15	-	TRBJ1-5	CATSRVKDSNQPQHF	TGTGCCACCAGCAGAGTAAAGGATAGCAATCAGCCCCAGCATTTT
-	TRBV19	-	TRBJ1-1	CANSITQQNTEAFF	TGTGCCAATAGTATTACACAGCAGAACACTGAAGCTTTCTTT
TRBD1	TRBV19	-	TRBJ2-7	CASSITRDRGYEQYF	TGTGCCAGTAGTATAACCCGGGACAGGGGCTACGAGCAGTACTTC
-	TRBV7-2	-	TRBJ2-7	CASSLEDLTYEQYF	TGTGCCAGCAGCTTAGAAGACCTTACCTACGAGCAGTACTTC